The clone carrying this T cell receptor (beta chain) was seen a handful of times. Profiling relied on immunoSEQ multiplex PCR, and the TCRdb table lists in-frame clones only, not all of them. Altogether approximately 12,000 clones are present, 30% being singletons, with the ten largest covering around 2.5%. With approximately 200,000 irradiated, violet-dye-labeled stimulator cells, approximately 200,000 CFSE-labeled responder cells were plated. Germline CDR1 is SGHTA and CDR2 is FQGTGA. The CDR3 spans 16 residues. Trimming shortened V by 1 base and J by 0 bases, and 10 bases separated the two germline ends. The entry originates in a study of graft-versus-host responses after intestinal transplantation. The overall study: Every recipient had anti-thymocyte globulin induction and around 3 years of tacrolimus plus steroids. Study-level points and caveats: Early HvG declines after transplant were associated with peak circulating GvH clone levels. GvH clones were identified in recipient marrow, with some first appearing in ileum or blood. Graft-versus-host to host-versus-graft clonal ratios in allografts were high in patients with graft-donor T cell macrochimerism.

This clonotype was sampled from a human patient who received an intestinal transplant. This chain uses TRBV7-3 with TRBJ1-3; a weak D match, TRBD1 (6 bases). The input for sequencing was alloreactive CD8+ T cells from a mixed lymphocyte reaction culture, taken before intestinal transplant. The subset here: CFSE-low proliferating T cells sorted from approximately 6-day pre-transplant mixed lymphocyte reaction (GvH or HvG direction). CDR3 in amino acids: CASSLSSGASGNTIYF. DNA of the CDR3: TGTGCCAGCAGCTTAAGCTCAGGGGCCTCTGGAAACACCATATATTTT.